The subject of this entry is one T cell receptor (beta chain). The record originates from a study of blood T cell repertoires in COVID-19. Across the study: Sites in the United States, Italy and Spain provided acute and convalescent COVID-19 samples. PBMCs, B-cell-depleted T cells, or T cells provided the cDNA or gDNA that made up the material.

In the study's own analysis: Amplified reference gene primers provided the basis for estimating nucleated cell counts. The table came from immunoSEQ multiplex PCR; TCRdb's copy has only in-frame clones and leaves some out. V and J calls and clone size are as listed in that table; D and trimming were resolved from the DNA. The profile shows 95,000 or so clones, approximately 79% of them singletons. The J segment lost 10 bases and the V segment lost 1 base, leaving 14 bases of the junction unmatched. The germline V gene encodes CDR1 LGHNA and CDR2 YSLEER. This CDR3 contains 17 residues. The receptor's source is a woman of 80 years or more with active or convalescent COVID-19. The sequencing sample was made of peripheral blood. The gene calls are TRBV4-3 and TRBJ2-1, with TRBD1 identical over 9 bases. CDR3: CASSQAGQGILKWEQFF. The CDR3 DNA reads as TGCGCCAGCAGCCAAGCAGGACAGGGGATATTAAAATGGGAGCAGTTCTTC.